The 28 T cell receptor beta chains below were found in one sample sequenced in a study of shared clonotypes between healthy human individuals. TCRdb's table, derived via immunoSEQ multiplex PCR, lists solely in-frame clones and lacks some. The sample holds around 1.5 million clones, approximately 98% seen once. Sequencing was carried out using naive CD4+ T cells sorted from blood. Described subset: CD45RA+ positively selected. The source is a man aged 25 to 45 in good health.

This chain links TRBV6-5 with TRBJ1-5; D uncertain. V was cut by 6 bases and J by 7 bases, with 19 bases left in between. Germline assignment: CDR1 MNHEY and CDR2 SVGAGI. The CDR3 sequence is 15 residues long. The DNA of the CDR3 is TGTGCCAGCAGCACGGGCCCATCCTCAAGACAGCCCCAGCATTTT. Protein: CASSTGPSSRQPQHF.

This sequence joins TRBV4-1 and TRBJ2-3; TRBD2 matches 8 bases. From germline, CDR1 is MGHRA and CDR2 YSYEKL. Trimming removed 6 bases from V and 1 base from J; junction bases left unmatched: 9. The CDR3 loop spans 16 amino acids. CDR3 region: CASSRDPGGGTDTQYF. In nucleotides, the CDR3 is TGCGCCAGCAGTAGGGACCCCGGGGGGGGCACAGATACGCAGTATTTT.

Worth noting for this clone: Other DNA sequences of this sample code for an identical CDR3. The chain joins TRBV7-8 to TRBJ2-7, with D tentatively TRBD2 (7 bases). Germline CDR1 and CDR2: SGHVS and FQNEAQ. Trimming shortened V by 1 base and J by 2 bases, and 9 bases separated the two germline ends. The CDR3 length is 14 residues. CDR3 region: CASSLGGGPYEQYF. The CDR3 bases are TGTGCCAGCAGCTTAGGCGGGGGCCCCTACGAGCAGTACTTC.

This chain uses TRBV29-1 with TRBJ2-5; no definite D call. V lost 4 bases and J lost 4, with 10 bases in between. The CDR3 spans 12 residues. Looked up from germline, CDR1 is SQVTM and CDR2 is ANQGSEA. CDR3 DNA sequence: TGCAGCGTTGTTGAGGATCCAGAGACCCAGTACTTC. Amino acid sequence: CSVVEDPETQYF.

The rearrangement links TRBV4-1 to TRBJ1-2; D gene ambiguous. V lost 1 base, J lost 4 bases, and 10 bases lay in between. CDR3 length equals 14 residues. The germline V gene has CDR1 MGHRA and CDR2 YSYEKL. The CDR3 loop is CASSQGLASYGYTF. For the CDR3, the DNA is TGCGCCAGCAGCCAAGGCCTCGCGTCCTATGGCTACACCTTC.

V usage is TRBV10-1 and J usage is TRBJ2-2; D not resolved. The V gene's germline CDR1 is WNHNN and CDR2 SYGVQD (reference sequence). Deletions cut 7 bases from V and 2 bases from J, with 17 bases between. The CDR3 extends over 16 amino acids. Here the CDR3 DNA reads TGCGCCAGCACCTTGGACCCCCAGACTAACACCGGGGAGCTGTTTTTT. Residues: CASTLDPQTNTGELFF.

This clone was counted between two and nine times. The chain couples TRBV6-1 to TRBJ2-2; the match to TRBD2 covers 7 bases. Germline trimming cut 4 bases from V and 2 bases from J; bases unmatched to any gene: 16. Germline V lookup: CDR1 MNHNS, CDR2 SASEGT. The CDR3 consists of 19 residues. The CDR3 DNA reads TGTGCCAGCAGTGCTCCCGGTCCACTAGCGAACCCAAACACCGGGGAGCTGTTTTTT. This encodes CASSAPGPLANPNTGELFF.

This chain connects TRBV7-2 to TRBJ1-5; 8 nucleotides align to TRBD1. V lost 3 bases, J lost 6 bases, and 7 bases stayed unmatched. Germline V gives CDR1 SGHTA, CDR2 FQGNSA. The CDR3 is 15 amino acids. The CDR3 coding sequence is TGTGCCAGCAGCTTCGGGACAGGAGGCTCTCAGCCCCAGCATTTT. As protein: CASSFGTGGSQPQHF.

The chain links TRBV11-3 to TRBJ2-5, with 7 bases matching TRBD1. The germline gives CDR1 SGHNT, CDR2 YENEEA. The CDR3 contains 15 residues. Trimming at V came to 5 bases and at J to 1 base, leaving 7 bases not matched to a gene. CDR3 DNA sequence: TGTGCCAGCAGCCTACAGGGGACGGGCCAAGAGACCCAGTACTTC. It codes for CASSLQGTGQETQYF.

The V and J genes are TRBV5-4 and TRBJ2-7; 9 bases are a match to TRBD2. The CDR3 runs 16 residues. V dropped 4 bases and J dropped 4; count of bases not matched to a gene: 12. The germline V gene encodes CDR1 SGHNT and CDR2 YYREEE (reference sequence). CDR3 nucleotides: TGTGCCAGCAGCCTGGACGGGACTAGCTTCGGATACGAGCAGTACTTC. This sequence encodes CASSLDGTSFGYEQYF.

This rearrangement joins TRBV5-1 to TRBJ2-2; no clear D gene. This CDR3 is built from 17 residues. The germline gives CDR1 SGHRS, CDR2 YFSETQ. V lost 3 bases and J 0 bases, leaving 15 bases between the germline ends. The CDR3 DNA reads TGCGCCAGCAGCTCACCCCCCATGTCCGCGAACACCGGGGAGCTGTTTTTT. Its protein product is CASSSPPMSANTGELFF.

The rearrangement links TRBV27 to TRBJ2-4; D may match TRBD1 or TRBD2 (5 bases each). The CDR3 runs 20 residues. Trimming took off 3 bases at V and 0 bases at J, with 24 bases between the two ends. CDR1 is MNHEY, CDR2 SMNVEV, per germline (reference sequence). CDR3 nucleotides: TGTGCCAGCAGTTTCCTCCCAGCAGGGCCCTGGGGGATAGCCAAAAACATTCAGTACTTC. Translating gives CASSFLPAGPWGIAKNIQYF.

The chain joins TRBV5-1 to TRBJ2-7, with 7 bases matching TRBD1. V was pared by 2 bases and J by 2 bases, with 4 bases of the junction left unmatched. CDR3 length equals 14 residues. CDR1 SGHRS and CDR2 YFSETQ come from the germline V gene. The CDR3 is CASSLRDSTYEQYF. The CDR3 DNA reads TGCGCCAGCAGCTTAAGGGACAGTACCTACGAGCAGTACTTC.

V gene TRBV7-2 combines with J gene TRBJ2-2; 8 nucleotides line up with TRBD1. Germline trimming cut 5 bases from V and 14 bases from J; bases unmatched to any gene: 10. In germline, CDR1 is SGHTA, CDR2 FQGNSA. The CDR3 has 13 amino acids. In nucleotides, the CDR3 is TGTGCCAGCAGCATGCCCGGGACAGGAATACTGTTTTTT. This codes for CASSMPGTGILFF.

The chain employs TRBV9 and TRBJ2-7, with 14 bases identical to TRBD2. The length of the CDR3 is 18 residues. V shed 4 bases and J 1 base; nucleotides not matched to a gene: 10. Germline V gene lookup returns CDR1 SGDLS and CDR2 YYNGEE. The CDR3 nucleotides are TGTGCCAGCAGCTTAAGCTCCGGGACTAGCGGGAGTTCCTACGAGCAGTACTTC. It is translated as CASSLSSGTSGSSYEQYF. The full variable domain, its missing parts supplied by reference TRBV9 and TRBJ2-7, is DSGVTQTPKHLITATGQRVTLRCSPRSGDLSVYWYQQSLDQGLQFLIQYYNGEERAKGNILERFSAQQFPDLHSELNLSSLELGDSALYFCASSLSSGTSGSSYEQYFGPGTRLTVT.

V is TRBV15 and J is TRBJ2-5, with 8 bases aligning to TRBD1. The germline V gene encodes CDR1 LNHNV and CDR2 YYDKDF (reference sequence). V trimming: 0 bases; J trimming: 3 bases; junction bases outside the gene matches: 6. The CDR3 covers 16 residues. DNA for the CDR3: TGTGCCACCAGCAGAGATTTGCAGGGGGCGGAAGAGACCCAGTACTTC. Translated: CATSRDLQGAEETQYF.

The rearrangement uses TRBV28 and TRBJ1-2, with 7 bases identical to TRBD1. The CDR3 loop spans 15 amino acids. CDR1 and CDR2 from the germline V gene are MDHEN and SYDVKM. V was pared by 3 bases and J by 3 bases, with 7 bases of the junction left unmatched. DNA of the CDR3: TGTGCCAGCAGTTTTGGATTTGGACAGGACTATGGCTACACCTTC. It is translated as CASSFGFGQDYGYTF.

The chain combines TRBV4-2 with TRBJ2-4, with 10 bases fitting TRBD2. V was pared by 0 bases and J by 6 bases, with 2 bases of the junction left unmatched. CDR1 LGHNA and CDR2 YNFKEQ come from the germline V gene. The CDR3 covers 15 residues. In DNA, the CDR3 is TGTGCCAGCAGCCAAGATGAGCGGGAGGGAAACATTCAGTACTTC. It encodes CASSQDEREGNIQYF.

This chain joins TRBV5-1 and TRBJ2-7; D is undetermined. Per germline, CDR1 SGHRS and CDR2 YFSETQ. V was cut by 0 bases and J by 5 bases, with 15 bases left in between. The CDR3 runs 15 residues. This chain's CDR3 is CASSLGVGGGHEQYF. The CDR3 DNA reads as TGCGCCAGCAGCTTGGGAGTAGGTGGTGGCCACGAGCAGTACTTC.

The chain links TRBV27 to TRBJ2-5; maybe TRBD2 (6 bases). Looked up from germline, CDR1 is MNHEY and CDR2 is SMNVEV (reference sequence). V was trimmed by 0 bases and J by 2 bases, leaving 10 bases between them. The CDR3 is 15 residues long. CDR3 sequence: CASSLSFGSQETQYF. CDR3 coding DNA: TGTGCCAGCAGTTTATCGTTCGGGAGTCAAGAGACCCAGTACTTC.

The CDR3 DNA follows: TGTGCCCCCTGTAGAGGGTCCAAGTATTTT. Its translation is CAPCRGSKYF. The chain couples TRBV7-6 to TRBJ2-3; a weak D match, TRBD2 (5 bases). The CDR3 has 10 residues. V was shortened by 11 bases and J by 13 bases, with 16 bases between the two germline ends. The germline CDR1 and CDR2 sequences are SGHVS and FNYEAQ.

The rearrangement links TRBV6-1 to TRBJ2-5, with a possible D match to TRBD2 (7 bases). Trimming shortened V by 8 bases and J by 9 bases, and 13 bases separated the two germline ends. The CDR3 covers 11 residues. Germline V gene lookup returns CDR1 MNHNS and CDR2 SASEGT. The CDR3 nucleotides are TGTGCCAGCGAGACGGGGGGCTCCCAGTACTTC. Its translation: CASETGGSQYF.

The chain recombines TRBV5-1 with TRBJ2-4; 12 bases are shared with TRBD2. This CDR3 spans 16 amino acids. After removal of 4 bases from V and 6 bases from J, the junction contained 8 bases not matched to a gene. The germline gives CDR1 SGHRS, CDR2 YFSETQ. This CDR3 is CASSAASGRASNIQYF. The CDR3 region has the DNA TGCGCCAGCAGCGCGGCTAGCGGGAGGGCATCAAACATTCAGTACTTC.

With regard to this clone: The sample holds other DNA sequences that translate to the same CDR3. The rearrangement uses TRBV25-1 and TRBJ2-3; 9 bases line up with TRBD2. CDR3 size: 14 residues. Germline trimming cut 5 bases from V and 0 bases from J; bases unmatched to any gene: 0. Germline V gene lookup returns CDR1 MGHDK and CDR2 SYGVNS. The CDR3 sequence is CASSLAGSTDTQYF. The CDR3 nucleotides are TGTGCCAGCAGTCTAGCGGGGAGCACAGATACGCAGTATTTT.

The chain recombines TRBV11-2 with TRBJ2-4; D possibly corresponds to TRBD2 (5 bases). Germline CDR1 and CDR2: SGHAT and FQNNGV. This CDR3 is built from 16 residues. V was shortened by 2 bases and J by 0 bases, with 11 bases between the two germline ends. In DNA, the CDR3 is TGTGCCAGCAGCTTAAATGGCGGACTAGCCAAAAACATTCAGTACTTC. Protein: CASSLNGGLAKNIQYF. Combining the CDR3 with reference TRBV11-2 and TRBJ2-4 gives the whole variable domain EAGVAQSPRYKIIEKRQSVAFWCNPISGHATLYWYQQILGQGPKLLIQFQNNGVVDDSQLPKDRFSAERLKGVDSTLKIQPAKLEDSAVYLCASSLNGGLAKNIQYFGAGTRLSVL.

The V and J genes are TRBV6-1 and TRBJ1-2; possible D gene TRBD1, 6 bases. CDR3 size: 13 residues. CDR1 is MNHNS and CDR2 is SASEGT in the germline V gene. Trimming took 2 bases from V and 6 from J, leaving 10 bases between them. The DNA for the CDR3 is TGTGCCAGCAGTGAATCGGGGGGCAATGGCTACACCTTC. Translated, it gives CASSESGGNGYTF.

V is TRBV7-6 and J is TRBJ2-3; no reliable D call. V was trimmed by 0 bases and J by 2 bases, leaving 9 bases between them. The CDR3 has 15 amino acids. The germline V gene encodes CDR1 SGHVS and CDR2 FNYEAQ. Written as DNA, the CDR3 is TGTGCCAGCAGCTTAGCGGACGCAACCACAGATACGCAGTATTTT. Its protein is CASSLADATTDTQYF.

The genes are TRBV12-5 and TRBJ2-5; 10 nucleotides agree with TRBD1. Germline trimming cut 1 base from V and 1 base from J; bases unmatched to any gene: 3. The length of the CDR3 is 16 residues. The V gene's germline CDR1 is LGHNT and CDR2 FRNRAP. The CDR3, as DNA: TGTGCTAGTGGTTTGGGGACAGGGGGGCCCCAAGAGACCCAGTACTTC. Amino acids: CASGLGTGGPQETQYF. The entire variable domain, with the rest obtained from reference TRBV12-5 and TRBJ2-5, is as follows: DARVTQTPRHKVTEMGQEVTMRCQPILGHNTVFWYRQTMMQGLELLAYFRNRAPLDDSGMPKDRFSAEMPDATLATLKIQPSEPRDSAVYFCASGLGTGGPQETQYFGPGTRLLVL.